A selection of T cell receptor beta chains follows, all from one sample in a study of T cells in Graves' hyperthyroidism and ophthalmopathy. Each CDR3 protein gets one entry after TCRdb re-called the multiplex PCR reads with MiXCR. Of about 520,000 distinct CDR3 sequences in the sample, more than 20% were seen once. The sample was blood. These receptor sequences come from a young man with Graves' hyperthyroidism. CDR3s leave out the opening cysteine and the closing phenylalanine or tryptophan.

j_gene | len | v_gene | CDR3aa
TRBJ2-5 | 13 | TRBV29-1 | SVEDEGRVGETQY
TRBJ2-5 | 14 | TRBV28 | ASSSLKDHLGKTQY
TRBJ1-5 | 14 | TRBV27 | ASSPRVVYSNQPQH
TRBJ2-6 | 13 | TRBV12-3/TRBV12-4 | ASSPFRVGANVLT
TRBJ1-5 | 13 | TRBV12-3/TRBV12-4 | ASSPPSGWGQPQH
TRBJ1-2 | 12 | TRBV6-1 | ASRNYRGQYGYT
TRBJ2-7 | 12 | TRBV6-1 | ASSGGGPAYEQY
TRBJ1-2 | 14 | TRBV11-2 | ASSQRLSGGAGGYT
TRBJ2-7 | 12 | TRBV28 | ASSSRQGGHEQY
TRBJ1-3 | 11 | TRBV6-5 | ASSYSQGNTIY
TRBJ2-7 | 14 | TRBV11-1 | ASSPLTSGASYEQY
TRBJ2-7 | 11 | TRBV6-5 | ASSFRGKYEQY
TRBJ2-2 | 13 | TRBV2 | ASRGTIQNTGELF